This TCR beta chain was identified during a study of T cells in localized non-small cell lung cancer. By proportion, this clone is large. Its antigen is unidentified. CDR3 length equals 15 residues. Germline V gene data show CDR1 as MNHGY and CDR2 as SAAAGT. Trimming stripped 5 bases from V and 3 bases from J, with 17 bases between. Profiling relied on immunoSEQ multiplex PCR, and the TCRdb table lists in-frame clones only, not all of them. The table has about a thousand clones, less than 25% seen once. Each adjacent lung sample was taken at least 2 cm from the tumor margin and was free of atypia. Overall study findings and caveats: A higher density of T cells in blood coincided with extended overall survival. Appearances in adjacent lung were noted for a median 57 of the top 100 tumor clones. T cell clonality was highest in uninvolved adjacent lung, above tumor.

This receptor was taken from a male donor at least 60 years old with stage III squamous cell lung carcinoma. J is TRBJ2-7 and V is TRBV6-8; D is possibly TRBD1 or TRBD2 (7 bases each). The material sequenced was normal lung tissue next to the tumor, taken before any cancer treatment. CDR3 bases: TGTGCCAGCAGTGATTCTCTCAGGGGGGGCTACGAGCAGTACTTC. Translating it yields CASSDSLRGGYEQYF.